The 24 T cell receptor beta chains given below trace back to one sample, sequenced in a study of early T cells in non-severe SARS-CoV-2 infection. TCRdb called the 5' RACE reads again in MiXCR, with one record for every CDR3 protein. The repertoire holds 40,000 or so distinct CDR3 sequences, 5.4% seen once, with roughly 6.3% in the top ten. The sequencing used whole blood, collected at baseline. All receptors come from an adult who was a healthcare worker with PCR-confirmed SARS-CoV-2 infection or an uninfected control (not recorded which).

This clonotype has a handful of counts. Given a much more abundant clone one base away, this may be a read error. J is TRBJ1-4 and V is TRBV13; 10 positions match TRBD1. Per germline, CDR1 PRHDT and CDR2 FYEKMQ (reference sequence). The CDR3 length is 15 residues. Here the CDR3 reads CVSSVRGQGNEKLFF. The CDR3 coding sequence is TGTGTCAGCAGCGTACGGGGACAGGGGAATGAAAAACTGTTTTTT.

This clonotype was counted between two and nine times. The chain uses TRBV10-2 and TRBJ2-7; 10 bases are shared with TRBD2. The CDR3 consists of 15 residues. Germline CDR1 WSHSY, CDR2 SAAADI. Trimming took 7 bases from V and 2 from J; bases not matched to a gene: 8. The DNA of the CDR3 is TGCGCCAGCAACCCGAGCGGGAGGGGGACCTACGAGCAGTACGTC. Translation gives CASNPSGRGTYEQYV.

This clonotype was picked up a small number of times. The V and J genes are TRBV28 and TRBJ2-4, with 7 bases that match TRBD1. The germline gives CDR1 MDHEN, CDR2 SYDVKM. This CDR3 has 16 residues. The V and J ends lost 1 base and 1 base, in that order; junction bases with no gene match: 4. CDR3 coding DNA: TGTGCCAGCAGTTTATTTACAGGGGTGGCCAAAAACATTCAGTACTTC. Protein sequence: CASSLFTGVAKNIQYF.

This clonotype has at least ten counts. The chain links TRBV19 to TRBJ2-3; 9 bases line up with TRBD2. The V gene end was trimmed by 5 bases and the J gene end by 4 bases; junction bases not matched to a gene: 10. The V gene's germline CDR1 is LNHDA and CDR2 SQIVND (reference sequence). The CDR3 length is 16 residues. CDR3 sequence reads: CASSPTTSGRSDTQYF. The CDR3 DNA follows: TGTGCCAGTAGTCCGACGACTAGCGGCCGGTCAGATACGCAGTATTTT.

This clonotype was counted at least ten times. This chain links TRBV6-5 with TRBJ2-1; a possible D gene is TRBD1 (6 bases). CDR3 length: 17 amino acids. In germline, CDR1 is MNHEY, CDR2 SVGAGI. V gave up 0 bases and J gave up 3 bases, with 15 bases separating them. CDR3 DNA sequence: TGTGCCAGCAGTTACTCTCTGACGCAGGACAGCTACAATGAGCAGTTCTTC. It translates to CASSYSLTQDSYNEQFF.

This clonotype was detected many times. This sequence joins TRBV12-3 or TRBV12-4 and TRBJ1-2; D remains ambiguous. Trimming stripped 2 bases from V and 5 bases from J, with 6 bases between. This CDR3 is built from 12 residues. The CDR3 is CASSLFLYGYTF. CDR3 DNA: TGTGCCAGCAGTTTATTCCTTTATGGCTACACCTTC.

By proportion, this clonotype is medium-sized (0.01 to 0.1%). The chain carries TRBV7-2 and TRBJ1-1; maybe TRBD1 (6 bases). The V end lost 1 base, the J end lost 3 bases, and 12 bases lay between the germline ends. The CDR3 consists of 15 residues. The germline CDR1 and CDR2 sequences are SGHTA and FQGNSA. CDR3 amino acids: CASSLGQGFDTEAFF. The CDR3 region has the DNA TGTGCCAGCAGCTTAGGGCAGGGGTTCGACACTGAAGCTTTCTTT.

This clonotype was counted at least ten times. The V call is TRBV10-3, the J call TRBJ2-1; D may be TRBD1 (5 bases). Germline V CDR1 and CDR2: ENHRY, SYGVKD. This CDR3 is 15 amino acids long. Deletions cut 0 bases from V and 4 bases from J, with 10 bases between. For the CDR3, the DNA is TGTGCCATCAGTGAGTCCGGACAAGCATACAATGAGCAGTTCTTC. Translation gives CAISESGQAYNEQFF.

This clonotype was counted at least ten times. The V and J genes are TRBV5-1 and TRBJ1-5; D unclear. CDR1 is SGHRS and CDR2 is YFSETQ in the germline V gene. V lost 0 bases to trimming and J lost 0 bases, with 16 bases between them. CDR3 length: 18 amino acids. The CDR3 coding sequence is TGCGCCAGCAGCTTGGGGCCCTCGGCACATAATAGCAATCAGCCCCAGCATTTT. This sequence encodes CASSLGPSAHNSNQPQHF.

The rearrangement uses TRBV28 and TRBJ1-2, with no clear D. The CDR3 sequence is 11 residues long. The V end was cut by 4 bases, the J end by 4 bases, with 4 bases between. Germline V CDR1 and CDR2: MDHEN, SYDVKM. The CDR3 bases are TGTGCCAGCAGTTCAGCCTATGGCTACACCTTC. Translated, it gives CASSSAYGYTF.

This clonotype was picked up many times. The rearrangement joins TRBV2 to TRBJ2-3; perhaps TRBD1 as D (6 bases). Germline loops: CDR1 SNHLY, CDR2 FYNNEI. This CDR3 is 16 amino acids long. Trimming pared 2 bases from V and 2 bases from J, leaving 14 bases between. The CDR3 DNA reads as TGTGCCAGCAGTGAAATAATGGCAGGGGCCACAGATACGCAGTATTTT. Amino acid sequence: CASSEIMAGATDTQYF.

With regard to this clonotype: With a much larger clone just one base away, this may be a read error. The chain couples TRBV5-4 to TRBJ2-3, with 10 bases matching TRBD2. Trimming removed 0 bases from V and 4 bases from J; junction bases left unmatched: 5. This CDR3 is built from 16 residues. Germline V CDR1 and CDR2: SGHNT, YYREEE (reference sequence). CDR3 sequence: CASSLVAGGFADTQYF. The CDR3 coding sequence is TGTGCCAGCAGCTTGGTAGCGGGAGGATTCGCAGATACGCAGTATTTT.

This clonotype has just a few counts. V usage is TRBV12-3 or TRBV12-4 and J usage is TRBJ1-3, with D possibly TRBD1 on 6 matching bases. The V and J ends lost 5 bases and 0 bases respectively, with 11 bases between them. This CDR3 is 15 amino acids long. The CDR3 sequence is CASSVLQGSGNTIYF. Here the CDR3 DNA reads TGTGCCAGCAGTGTACTACAGGGCTCTGGAAACACCATATATTTT.

This clonotype was recorded at least ten times. J is TRBJ2-7 and V is TRBV18; a possible D gene is TRBD1 (5 bases). The CDR3 totals 17 residues. Deletions cut 2 bases from V and 3 bases from J, with 20 bases between. Germline CDR1 is KGHSH and CDR2 is LQKENI. CDR3 bases: TGTGCCAGCTCACCATCAGGAACAGGATCAGGCGGCTACGAGCAGTACGTC. It encodes CASSPSGTGSGGYEQYV.

This clonotype was counted at least ten times. This sequence joins TRBV5-1 and TRBJ2-7; tentatively, D is TRBD2 (5 bases). The CDR3 is made up of 14 amino acids. Trimming took off 1 base at V and 2 bases at J, with 10 bases between the two ends. Per the germline V gene, CDR1 is SGHRS and CDR2 is YFSETQ. CDR3 region: CASSLPGVTYEQYF. In DNA, the CDR3 is TGCGCCAGCAGCTTGCCCGGGGTTACCTACGAGCAGTACTTC.

This clonotype appeared a few times. The J gene is TRBJ2-3, the V gene TRBV7-6; D perhaps matches TRBD1 (5 bases). CDR1 is SGHVS and CDR2 is FNYEAQ in the germline V gene. The CDR3 is made up of 15 amino acids. V was cut by 2 bases and J by 2 bases, with 11 bases left in between. The CDR3 region is CASSLYGGHTDTQYF. The CDR3 DNA follows: TGTGCCAGCAGCTTATACGGCGGACACACAGATACGCAGTATTTT.

This clonotype has a count of ten or more. The V and J genes are TRBV4-2 and TRBJ2-3; possible D gene TRBD2, 6 bases. Between the trimmed V and J ends, which lost 1 base and 0 bases, there was a span of 11 bases. CDR3 length: 16 amino acids. CDR1 and CDR2 (germline): LGHNA, YNFKEQ. The CDR3 nucleotides are TGTGCCAGCAGCCAAGTCGCGCTAGCGAGCACAGATACGCAGTATTTT. As protein: CASSQVALASTDTQYF.

The chain joins TRBV11-2 to TRBJ2-5, with D tentatively TRBD1 or TRBD2 (5 bases each). V gave up 1 base and J gave up 5 bases, with 14 bases separating them. The germline V gene has CDR1 SGHAT and CDR2 FQNNGV. CDR3 length equals 15 residues. Here the CDR3 reads CASSLVGPPAETQYF. The CDR3 DNA follows: TGTGCCAGCAGCTTAGTGGGACCCCCGGCGGAGACCCAGTACTTC. The complete variable domain, with remaining parts taken from reference TRBV11-2 and TRBJ2-5, reads EAGVAQSPRYKIIEKRQSVAFWCNPISGHATLYWYQQILGQGPKLLIQFQNNGVVDDSQLPKDRFSAERLKGVDSTLKIQPAKLEDSAVYLCASSLVGPPAETQYFGPGTRLLVL.

The sample holds many counts of this clonotype. V gene TRBV20-1 combines with J gene TRBJ2-7; D may correspond to TRBD1 or TRBD2 (6 bases each). Germline loops: CDR1 DFQATT, CDR2 SNEGSKA (reference sequence). V gave up 4 bases and J gave up 0 bases, with 10 bases separating them. This CDR3 spans 13 amino acids. CDR3 sequence: CSAIGGTSYEQYF. The DNA of the CDR3 is TGCAGTGCTATAGGGGGGACCTCCTACGAGCAGTACTTC.

This chain joins TRBV30 and TRBJ1-2, with a possible D match to TRBD1 (5 bases). Germline CDR1 and CDR2: GTSNPN and SVGIG (reference sequence). There are 15 residues in the CDR3. V lost 6 bases and J 4 bases, leaving 21 bases between the germline ends. CDR3 sequence (DNA): TGTGCCTGCTATAGTAGGGGCAACCGAGGCTATGGCTACACCTTC. As protein: CACYSRGNRGYGYTF.

This clonotype was seen many times. The rearrangement joins TRBV18 to TRBJ2-5, with D perhaps TRBD1 or TRBD2 (6 bases each). CDR1 and CDR2 from the germline V gene are KGHSH and LQKENI. Trimming took 4 bases from V and 4 from J, leaving 10 bases between them. The CDR3 extends over 13 amino acids. The CDR3 reads CASSQQGGETQYF. CDR3 nucleotide sequence: TGTGCCAGCTCACAACAGGGAGGAGAGACCCAGTACTTC.

V gene TRBV28 combines with J gene TRBJ2-6; unclear D gene. V lost 3 bases and J 3 bases, leaving 0 bases between the germline ends. CDR3 length: 12 amino acids. In germline, CDR1 is MDHEN, CDR2 SYDVKM. This CDR3 is CASSFGANVLTF. The DNA of the CDR3 is TGTGCCAGCAGTTTTGGGGCCAACGTCCTGACTTTC.

The gene calls are TRBV28 and TRBJ2-2; the D call may be TRBD1 or TRBD2 (5 bases each). Trimming shortened V by 7 bases and J by 6 bases, and 18 bases separated the two germline ends. The CDR3 is made up of 15 amino acids. CDR1 is MDHEN and CDR2 is SYDVKM in the germline V gene. CDR3 sequence reads: CASTLGQGRPGELFF. The CDR3 DNA reads TGTGCCAGCACCCTGGGGCAGGGACGACCCGGGGAGCTGTTTTTT.

This clonotype was observed a handful of times. The chain is built from TRBV19 and TRBJ1-1, with TRBD1 as a possible D gene (5 bases). CDR1 is LNHDA and CDR2 is SQIVND in the germline V gene (reference sequence). V lost 9 bases to trimming and J lost 1 base, with 18 bases between them. The CDR3 runs to 15 residues. CDR3 sequence: CASINSRAQNTEAFF. The CDR3 DNA follows: TGTGCCAGCATTAACTCCAGGGCTCAGAACACTGAAGCTTTCTTT.